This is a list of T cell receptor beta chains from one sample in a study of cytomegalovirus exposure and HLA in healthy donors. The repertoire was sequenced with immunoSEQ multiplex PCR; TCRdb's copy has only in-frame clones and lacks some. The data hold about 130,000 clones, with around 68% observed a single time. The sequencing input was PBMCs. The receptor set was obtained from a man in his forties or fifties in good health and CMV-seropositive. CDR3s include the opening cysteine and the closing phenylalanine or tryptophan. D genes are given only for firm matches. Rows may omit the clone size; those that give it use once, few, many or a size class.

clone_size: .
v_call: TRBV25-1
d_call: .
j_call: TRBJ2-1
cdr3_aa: CASRGGRNRDEQFF
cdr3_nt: TGTGCCAGTAGGGGGGGGAGGAACAGGGATGAGCAGTTCTTC

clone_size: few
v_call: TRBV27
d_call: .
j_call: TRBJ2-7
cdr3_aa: CASSLSWGRYEQYF
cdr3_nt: TGTGCCAGCAGCCTTAGTTGGGGGCGCTACGAGCAGTACTTC

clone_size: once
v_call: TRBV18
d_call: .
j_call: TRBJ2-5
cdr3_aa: CASSPGQLYGETQYF
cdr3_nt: TGTGCCAGCTCACCGGGACAATTGTATGGGGAGACCCAGTACTTC

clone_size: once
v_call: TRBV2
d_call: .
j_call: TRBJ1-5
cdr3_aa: CASKQEGLYSNQPQHF
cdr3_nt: TGTGCCAGCAAACAGGAAGGCCTATATAGCAATCAGCCCCAGCATTTT

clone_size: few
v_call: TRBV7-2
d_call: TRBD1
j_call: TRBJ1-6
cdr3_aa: CASSHNRGNSPLHF
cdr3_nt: TGTGCCAGCAGCCATAACAGGGGTAATTCACCCCTCCACTTT

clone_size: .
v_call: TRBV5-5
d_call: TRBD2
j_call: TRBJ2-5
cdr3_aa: CASSSGLAGYQETQYF
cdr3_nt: TGTGCCAGCAGCTCGGGACTAGCGGGGTACCAAGAGACCCAGTACTTC

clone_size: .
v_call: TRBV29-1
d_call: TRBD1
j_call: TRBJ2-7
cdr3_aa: CSVETRGRYEQYF
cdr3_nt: TGCAGCGTTGAGACCAGGGGGCGGTACGAGCAGTACTTC

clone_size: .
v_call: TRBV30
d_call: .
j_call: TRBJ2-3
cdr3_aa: CAWSSQGDTQYF
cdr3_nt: TGTGCCTGGAGTTCTCAGGGGGATACGCAGTATTTT

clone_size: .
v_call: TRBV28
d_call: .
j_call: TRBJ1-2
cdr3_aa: CASAIVSAGATGDYGYTF
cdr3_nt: TGTGCCAGCGCTATTGTGTCGGCAGGGGCTACCGGGGACTATGGCTACACCTTC

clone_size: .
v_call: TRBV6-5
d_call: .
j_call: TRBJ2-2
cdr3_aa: CASLSNYRNTGELFF
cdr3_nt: TGTGCCAGCCTCTCCAATTACAGAAACACCGGGGAGCTGTTTTTT

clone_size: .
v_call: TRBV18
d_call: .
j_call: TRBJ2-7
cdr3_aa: CASSPPVASGYEQYF
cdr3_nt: TGTGCCAGCTCACCACCGGTCGCAAGCGGCTACGAGCAGTACTTC

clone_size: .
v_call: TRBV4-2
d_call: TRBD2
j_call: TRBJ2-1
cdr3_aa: CASSQDRRGGAIHKNNEQFF
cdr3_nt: TGTGCCAGCAGCCAAGATCGCCGCGGGGGGGCGATCCACAAAAACAATGAGCAGTTCTTC

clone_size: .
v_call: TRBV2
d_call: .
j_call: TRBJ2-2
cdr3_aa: CASSAHDPGNPGELFF
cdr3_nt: TGTGCCAGCAGCGCCCACGACCCAGGAAACCCCGGGGAGCTGTTTTTT

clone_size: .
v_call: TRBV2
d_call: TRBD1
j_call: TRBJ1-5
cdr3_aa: CASSESLGQGFLSNQPQHF
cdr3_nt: TGTGCCAGCAGTGAATCCCTGGGACAGGGGTTCTTGAGCAATCAGCCCCAGCATTTT

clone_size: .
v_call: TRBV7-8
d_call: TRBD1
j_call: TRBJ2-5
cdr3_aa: CASSPPDRVETQYF
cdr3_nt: TGTGCCAGCAGCCCACCGGACAGGGTTGAGACCCAGTACTTC

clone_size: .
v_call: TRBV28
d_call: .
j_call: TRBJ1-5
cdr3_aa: CASSRAYDNQPQHF
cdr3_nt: TGTGCCAGCTCCAGGGCTTATGACAATCAGCCCCAGCATTTT

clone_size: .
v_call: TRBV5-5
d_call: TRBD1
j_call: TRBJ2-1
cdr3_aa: CASSPRQGSGNEQFF
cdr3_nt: TGTGCCAGCAGCCCTCGACAGGGCTCGGGAAATGAGCAGTTCTTC

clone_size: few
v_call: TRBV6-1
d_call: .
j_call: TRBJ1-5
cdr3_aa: CASSEGAPSVPQHF
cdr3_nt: TGTGCCAGCAGTGAAGGGGCCCCTTCGGTGCCCCAGCATTTT

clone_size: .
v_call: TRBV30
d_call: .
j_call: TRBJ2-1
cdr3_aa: CAWSLRGSNEQFF
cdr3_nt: TGTGCCTGGAGTTTAAGGGGATCCAATGAGCAGTTCTTC

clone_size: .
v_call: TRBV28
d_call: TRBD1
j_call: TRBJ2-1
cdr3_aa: CASIPTGGRYNEQFF
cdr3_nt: TGTGCCAGCATCCCCACAGGGGGGAGGTACAATGAGCAGTTCTTC